This T cell receptor beta chain was sequenced for a study of cytotoxic CD8 clonotypes in ibrutinib-treated CLL. CDR3 length: 14 amino acids. V dropped 5 bases and J dropped 7; count of bases not matched to a gene: 4. The V gene's germline CDR1 is MNHNS and CDR2 SASEGT. Produced via immunoSEQ multiplex PCR; TCRdb's table is partial and in-frame only. The sample holds about 140,000 clones, more than 70% seen once. The specimen was PBMCs, collected after 36 months of ibrutinib treatment. The TCR originated in a human donor with chronic lymphocytic leukemia. The chain carries TRBV6-1 and TRBJ2-1; 11 bases fit TRBD2. The CDR3 is CASSLGLAANEQFF. CDR3 sequence (DNA): TGTGCCAGCAGTCTGGGACTAGCGGCGAATGAGCAGTTCTTC.